Shown below are 21 T cell receptor beta chains from a single sample sequenced in a study of T cell responses to AZD1222 COVID-19 vaccine (dated by TCRdb to about 2021). The time point label of this sample denotes: baseline before first vaccination. Libraries were built with the immunoSEQ multiplex PCR assay. This is the immuneACCESS table as TCRdb keeps it, with only in-frame sequences that have V and J called. A part of the clones is gone; compared with another copy, unresolved V genes explain less than half, and the rest is unexplained. Recorded for this sample are under 130,000 clones; roughly 88% of them occurred a single time. Clones ranked in the top ten supply 20% to 25% of the sample. Sample: peripheral blood, taken on day 0 of AZD1222 vaccination. Every receptor here comes from an adult in good health.

The chain employs TRBV28 and TRBJ1-1; D is undetermined. Trimming took off 2 bases at V and 8 bases at J, with 9 bases between the two ends. CDR3 length: 12 residues. The V gene's germline CDR1 is MDHEN and CDR2 SYDVKM. The DNA of the CDR3 is TGTGCCAGCAGTTTAATAAGACAAGAAGCTTTCTTT. Translation: CASSLIRQEAFF.

The rearrangement joins TRBV19 to TRBJ2-1; TRBD2 agrees at 8 bases. The length of the CDR3 is 15 residues. The V segment lost 6 bases and the J segment 4 bases; nucleotides outside the gene matches: 8. The germline V gene has CDR1 LNHDA and CDR2 SQIVND (reference sequence). In DNA form, the CDR3 reads TGTGCCAGTAGCTCCACTAGCGGAGGGTACAATGAGCAGTTCTTC. This translates into CASSSTSGGYNEQFF.

This clone was recorded once. The V and J genes are TRBV27 and TRBJ2-3, with TRBD2 identical over 13 bases. Germline V gene data show CDR1 as MNHEY and CDR2 as SMNVEV (reference sequence). This CDR3 is built from 16 residues. The CDR3 is CAAMTSGGTATDTQYF. In DNA, the CDR3 is TGTGCAGCTATGACTAGCGGGGGGACGGCGACAGATACGCAGTATTTT.

CDR3 in amino acids: CASSLNVLGGYTF. CDR3 bases: TGTGCCAGCAGCTTAAATGTTCTGGGAGGCTACACCTTC. This chain connects TRBV7-3 to TRBJ1-2, with no clear D. Germline V CDR1 and CDR2: SGHTA, FQGTGA. This CDR3 has 13 amino acids. V lost 1 base, J lost 8 bases, and 11 bases lay in between.

The chain joins TRBV5-1 to TRBJ1-4; 7 nucleotides line up with TRBD1. Trimming at V came to 4 bases and at J to 4 bases, leaving 10 bases not matched to a gene. This CDR3 comprises 16 residues. Germline loops: CDR1 SGHRS, CDR2 YFSETQ. In DNA form, the CDR3 reads TGCGCCAGCAGCCCTCGCGGGACAGCTCTTAATGAAAAACTGTTTTTT. Amino acids: CASSPRGTALNEKLFF.

The genes are TRBV2 and TRBJ2-6; tentatively, D is TRBD2 (5 bases). Trimming cost V 6 bases and J 0 bases, with 9 bases left between them. This CDR3 is built from 15 residues. The germline V gene has CDR1 SNHLY and CDR2 FYNNEI. DNA for the CDR3: TGTGCCAGCAGCCGAGGGATCTCTGGGGCCAACGTCCTGACTTTC. Protein product: CASSRGISGANVLTF. Based on the CDR3 plus reference TRBV2 and TRBJ2-6, the full variable domain is EPEVTQTPSHQVTQMGQEVILRCVPISNHLYFYWYRQILGQKVEFLVSFYNNEISEKSEIFDDQFSVERPDGSNFTLKIRSTKLEDSAMYFCASSRGISGANVLTFGAGSRLTVL.

The DNA for the CDR3 is TGTGCCAGCACCGTAGGGGGGGCGATCTTCGGTGAAGCTTTCTTT. This translates into CASTVGGAIFGEAFF. This chain connects TRBV28 to TRBJ1-1; D is perhaps TRBD1 (6 bases). Germline CDR1 MDHEN, CDR2 SYDVKM. The CDR3 runs 15 residues. Trimming pared 7 bases from V and 7 bases from J, leaving 22 bases between. Full variable domain (rest looked up from reference TRBV28 and TRBJ1-1): DVKVTQSSRYLVKRTGEKVFLECVQDMDHENMFWYRQDPGLGLRLIYFSYDVKMKEKGDIPEGYSVSREKKERFSLILESASTNQTSMYLCASTVGGAIFGEAFFGQGTRLTVV.

The V and J genes are TRBV25-1 and TRBJ1-2; a weak D match, TRBD1 (6 bases). Germline V lookup: CDR1 MGHDK, CDR2 SYGVNS. Trimming shortened V by 3 bases and J by 9 bases, and 14 bases separated the two germline ends. This CDR3 region has 13 residues. CDR3 region: CASSDPGQWSYTF. In nucleotides, the CDR3 is TGTGCCAGCAGTGATCCCGGACAGTGGAGCTACACCTTC.

The CDR3 nucleotides read TGTGCCAGCAGCTTACTAGCGGGAGGGCCCTACGAGCAGTACTTC. Translated, it gives CASSLLAGGPYEQYF. V is TRBV7-2 and J is TRBJ2-7; 12 bases fit TRBD2. Germline assignment: CDR1 SGHTA and CDR2 FQGNSA. This CDR3 is built from 15 residues. J gave up 2 bases and V 2 bases, and 1 base lay outside the gene matches.

The chain employs TRBV9 and TRBJ2-1, with D perhaps TRBD1 or TRBD2 (5 bases each). The V gene lost 4 bases and the J gene lost 12 bases, with 14 bases spanning the gap. The CDR3 runs 12 residues. CDR1 SGDLS and CDR2 YYNGEE come from the germline V gene. The CDR3 DNA sequence: TGTGCCAGCAGCCCACGGGACGGTGGGCAGTTCTTC. It encodes CASSPRDGGQFF.

V usage is TRBV18 and J usage is TRBJ1-4, with 10 bases that match TRBD1. The trim removed 5 bases at V and 4 bases at J, leaving 10 bases unmatched. The CDR3 is made up of 17 amino acids. In germline, CDR1 is KGHSH, CDR2 LQKENI. Here the CDR3 DNA reads TGTGCCAGCTCAAGGACCGGGACAGGGGAGAGTAATGAAAAACTGTTTTTT. This translates into CASSRTGTGESNEKLFF.

The genes are TRBV19 and TRBJ2-4; no firm D call. The ends were cut back, 4 bases at V and 0 bases at J, with 7 bases in the middle. This CDR3 has 14 residues. Per germline, CDR1 LNHDA and CDR2 SQIVND (reference sequence). CDR3 in amino acids: CASSSGVAKNIQYF. As DNA, the CDR3 is TGTGCCAGTAGTAGTGGGGTAGCCAAAAACATTCAGTACTTC.

The J gene is TRBJ2-7, the V gene TRBV20-1, with 7 positions matching TRBD1. J was trimmed by 3 bases and V by 3 bases; bases with no gene match: 5. This CDR3 spans 13 amino acids. The germline V gene encodes CDR1 DFQATT and CDR2 SNEGSKA (reference sequence). CDR3 protein: CSASSGTDYEQYF. CDR3 bases: TGCAGTGCTAGTTCTGGGACAGACTACGAGCAGTACTTC.

V is TRBV18 and J is TRBJ1-5, with 7 bases lining up with TRBD1. From germline, CDR1 is KGHSH and CDR2 LQKENI. The CDR3 has 16 residues. V lost 4 bases, J lost 4 bases, and 10 bases stayed unmatched. The chain's CDR3 is CASSLQGGRLNQPQHF. CDR3 coding DNA: TGTGCCAGCTCACTTCAGGGGGGAAGGCTGAATCAGCCCCAGCATTTT.

The rearrangement joins TRBV18 to TRBJ2-5; a weak D match, TRBD1 (5 bases). V dropped 6 bases and J dropped 1 base, with 9 bases sitting between them. The CDR3 is 13 residues long. From germline, CDR1 is KGHSH and CDR2 LQKENI. CDR3 sequence (DNA): TGTGCCAGCTCTCGAGACAGCCAAGAGACCCAGTACTTC. Protein: CASSRDSQETQYF.

The V gene is TRBV10-2, the J gene TRBJ1-3, with D uncertain. The V gene lost 5 bases and the J gene lost 15 bases, with 17 bases spanning the gap. Germline V gene data show CDR1 as WSHSY and CDR2 as SAAADI. The CDR3 is 12 residues long. This CDR3 reads CASSPDTGFRYF. Written as DNA, the CDR3 is TGCGCCAGCAGTCCGGATACGGGTTTTCGATATTTT.

The chain joins TRBV5-8 to TRBJ2-2; 11 bases are shared with TRBD2. J was trimmed by 0 bases and V by 5 bases; bases with no gene match: 9. The germline V gene encodes CDR1 SGHTS and CDR2 YDEGEE. CDR3 length: 18 residues. CDR3 sequence (DNA): TGTGCCAGCAGTTTCCCCGGGACTAGCGGTTCGAACACCGGGGAGCTGTTTTTT. Encoded protein: CASSFPGTSGSNTGELFF.

The gene calls are TRBV19 and TRBJ1-4; no reliable D call. Looked up from germline, CDR1 is LNHDA and CDR2 is SQIVND (reference sequence). The CDR3 is made up of 17 amino acids. V shed 0 bases and J shed 3 bases, with 14 bases lying between them. The CDR3 bases are TGTGCCAGTAGTATAGAAGATTTAGCCACCCCTAATGAAAAACTGTTTTTT. This gives the protein CASSIEDLATPNEKLFF.

The chain uses TRBV7-2 and TRBJ2-5; TRBD1 matches at 7 bases. V trimming: 3 bases; J trimming: 1 base; junction bases outside the gene matches: 2. Germline CDR1 reads SGHTA; CDR2 reads FQGNSA. This CDR3 contains 14 residues. In DNA form, the CDR3 reads TGTGCCAGCAGCTTTCGACAGGGCCAAGAGACCCAGTACTTC. It is translated as CASSFRQGQETQYF.

The chain combines TRBV7-2 with TRBJ2-7, with 10 bases identical to TRBD2. CDR3 length equals 15 residues. V lost 5 bases and J lost 2; bases outside the gene matches: 6. Germline CDR1 is SGHTA and CDR2 is FQGNSA. Here the CDR3 reads CASSPGTSETYEQYF. In DNA form, the CDR3 reads TGTGCCAGCAGCCCCGGGACTAGCGAGACCTACGAGCAGTACTTC.

Concerning this clone itself: At one of its ends the junction is not consistent with the germline gene, which may arise from a read error. The chain has TRBV18 and TRBJ1-5, with D unresolved. Germline CDR1 is KGHSH and CDR2 is LQKENI. This CDR3 is 12 amino acids long. CDR3 nucleotides: TGTGCCAGCTCACCACCCAATGAGCCCCAGCATTTT. This sequence encodes CASSPPNEPQHF.